Listed below are T cell receptor beta chains from one sample, sequenced in a study of metastatic and nonmetastatic thyroid tumors. From the PCR reads, TCRdb re-called clones with MiXCR. The data contain 30,000 to 40,000 clones, over 12% of them singletons. Sample: blood. All receptors come from a male donor with papillary thyroid cancer or a benign thyroid nodule (not recorded which). Some clones in this sample may be carry-over from other donors' samples. Each CDR3 is given with its conserved first and last residue. The D gene is left open where the match is weak. Expanded clones get a size class; other rows say once, few or many, or leave the size out.

>TRBD1|14|many|TRBJ1-1|TRBV15
CATRLGQGVTEAFF
TGTGCCACCAGATTGGGACAGGGAGTCACTGAAGCTTTCTTT
>-|16|-|TRBJ1-5|TRBV27
CVSSSTGHRGNQPQHF
TGTGTCAGCAGTTCCACAGGTCATCGGGGCAATCAGCCCCAGCATTTT
>-|13|-|TRBJ2-5|TRBV20-1
CSAPMTRVGTQYF
TGCAGTGCTCCCATGACTCGGGTAGGGACCCAGTACTTC
>-|14|few|TRBJ2-7|TRBV19
CASRIHDSSYEQYF
TGTGCCAGTCGTATTCATGACTCGTCCTACGAGCAGTACTTC
>-|13|-|TRBJ1-1|TRBV6-1
CASKQGRGTEAFF
TGTGCCAGCAAGCAGGGCCGTGGCACTGAAGCTTTCTTT
>TRBD1|19|-|TRBJ1-2|TRBV6-2/TRBV6-3
CASRTFSSGRTGPMSGYTF
TGTGCCAGCAGAACGTTTTCTAGTGGAAGGACAGGGCCAATGTCTGGCTACACCTTC
>-|12|many|TRBJ1-2|TRBV6-5
CASSYSQGPYTF
TGTGCCAGCAGTTACTCGCAGGGCCCCTACACCTTC
>-|16|many|TRBJ1-2|TRBV7-6
CASSLGSAGTNYGYTF
TGTGCCAGCAGCTTAGGGTCGGCAGGGACTAACTATGGCTACACCTTC
>-|13|many|TRBJ1-1|TRBV20-1
CSAPGTLYTEAFF
TGCAGTGCTCCAGGGACGCTTTACACTGAAGCTTTCTTT
>-|14|many|TRBJ2-1|TRBV27
CASSPVAVFSEQFF
TGTGCCAGCAGTCCCGTCGCGGTTTTCAGTGAGCAGTTCTTC
>TRBD2|16|many|TRBJ2-4|TRBV7-8
CASSLGLAGGQNIQYF
TGTGCCAGCAGCTTAGGACTAGCGGGAGGGCAAAACATTCAGTACTTC
>-|13|many|TRBJ2-3|TRBV5-6
CASEGASTDTQYF
TGTGCCAGCGAAGGCGCGTCCACAGATACGCAGTATTTT
>-|15|-|TRBJ2-7|TRBV7-3
CASSLIRDGIHEQYF
TGTGCCAGCAGCCTGATCCGGGACGGAATCCACGAGCAGTACTTC
>-|13|many|TRBJ2-5|TRBV24-1
CATMSEASGTQYF
TGTGCCACCATGAGCGAGGCTTCCGGGACCCAGTACTTC
>TRBD1|16|many|TRBJ2-3|TRBV15
CATSNLGQGISDTQYF
TGTGCCACCAGCAATCTGGGACAGGGTATTTCAGATACGCAGTATTTT
>TRBD1|15|many|TRBJ1-4|TRBV12-3/TRBV12-4
CASSLRGQGVEKLFF
TGTGCCAGCAGTTTGCGGGGACAGGGAGTTGAAAAACTGTTTTTT
>-|15|-|TRBJ2-2|TRBV30
CAWSVRERSSGELFF
TGTGCCTGGAGTGTACGAGAAAGGTCCTCCGGGGAGCTGTTTTTT
>-|14|few|TRBJ2-3|TRBV20-1
CSAGWGEGGDTQYF
TGCAGTGCTGGATGGGGTGAGGGGGGGGATACGCAGTATTTT
>-|13|many|TRBJ1-1|TRBV20-1
CSAPPLGDTEAFF
TGCAGTGCCCCTCCACTCGGGGACACTGAAGCTTTCTTT
>-|15|many|TRBJ1-1|TRBV7-9
CASSLMGHQNTEAFF
TGTGCCAGCAGCCTAATGGGACATCAGAACACTGAAGCTTTCTTT